These T cell receptor beta chains were read from a single sample in a study of Ad26.COV2.S vaccination and SARS-CoV-2 variants. Sequencing was performed with immunoSEQ multiplex PCR; in TCRdb, only in-frame clones are kept and a portion is missing. This sample has hundreds of thousands of clones, with around 92% found just once. Sequences were derived from peripheral blood, sampled in a trial of Ad26.COV2.S vaccine versus placebo. The receptors were gathered from a person aged 18 to 59 who received the Ad26.COV2.S COVID-19 vaccine or a placebo. The CDR3 runs from the conserved cysteine through the conserved F or W. The D gene is left open where the match is weak. Clone size is not always given. Where it is, it says once, few, many or a class for expanded clones.

j_call clone_size v_call cdr3_length d_call cdr3_aa cdr3_nt
TRBJ2-7 . TRBV12-3/TRBV12-4 12 TRBD1 CASSLRGIEQYF TGTGCCAGCAGCCTCAGGGGGATCGAGCAGTACTTC
TRBJ2-2 . TRBV28 11 . CASNRPGELFF TGTGCCAGCAATAGACCCGGGGAGCTGTTTTTT
TRBJ1-4 once TRBV5-1 16 . CASSLASGGPNEKLFF TGCGCCAGCAGCTTGGCTTCGGGGGGTCCTAATGAAAAACTGTTTTTT
TRBJ2-7 . TRBV10-2 15 TRBD1 CASRTDRSSSYEQYF TGCGCCAGCAGGACGGACAGGTCAAGCTCCTACGAGCAGTACTTC
TRBJ1-5 . TRBV6-5 15 . CASSYSRVFNQPQHF TGTGCCAGCAGTTACTCGCGGGTTTTCAATCAGCCCCAGCATTTT
TRBJ2-2 . TRBV4-1 18 TRBD1 CASSQEPRAGGRPGELFF TGCGCCAGCAGCCAAGAACCAAGGGCAGGGGGTCGTCCCGGGGAGCTGTTTTTT
TRBJ2-5 . TRBV7-8 16 . CASSLAFGAPGETQYF TGTGCCAGCAGCTTAGCGTTCGGGGCACCGGGAGAGACCCAGTACTTC
TRBJ2-3 . TRBV28 11 . CASSFRDTQYF TGTGCCAGCAGTTTTCGCGATACGCAGTATTTT
TRBJ1-2 . TRBV28 15 TRBD1 CASSLWGQGAGGYTF TGTGCCAGCAGTTTATGGGGTCAGGGGGCCGGTGGCTACACCTTC
TRBJ2-1 . TRBV5-1 11 . CASSLSAVKFF TGCGCCAGCAGCTTGTCGGCCGTGAAGTTCTTC
TRBJ2-4 . TRBV7-2 18 TRBD2 CASSSGSGSGYEKNIQYF TGTGCCAGCAGCTCAGGGAGTGGTAGCGGGTATGAAAAAAACATTCAGTACTTC
TRBJ2-2 . TRBV5-5 15 . CASSLDQGPLRELFF TGTGCCAGCAGCTTGGATCAAGGGCCACTCCGGGAGCTGTTTTTT